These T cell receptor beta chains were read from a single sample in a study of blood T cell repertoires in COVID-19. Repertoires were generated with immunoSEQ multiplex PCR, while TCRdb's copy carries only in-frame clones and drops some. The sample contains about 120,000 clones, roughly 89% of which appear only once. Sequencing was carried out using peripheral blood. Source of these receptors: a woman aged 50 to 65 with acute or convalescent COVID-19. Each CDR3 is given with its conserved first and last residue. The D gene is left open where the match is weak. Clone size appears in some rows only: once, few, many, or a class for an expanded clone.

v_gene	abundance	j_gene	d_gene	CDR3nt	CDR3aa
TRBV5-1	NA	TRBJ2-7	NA	TGCGCCAGCACCCGATGGAGCGGGCCTTCCTACGAGCAGTACTTC	CASTRWSGPSYEQYF
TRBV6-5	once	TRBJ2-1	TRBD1	TGTGCCAGCAGTTACTCGGGGACAGGGAACAACGATGAGCAGTTCTTC	CASSYSGTGNNDEQFF
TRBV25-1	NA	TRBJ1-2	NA	TGTGCCAGCAGTCTCGCAGGGGAAGATGGCTACACCTTC	CASSLAGEDGYTF
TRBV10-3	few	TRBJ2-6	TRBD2	TGTGCCATCAGTGAGGGGACTAGCGGGGGGCCCTCTGGGGCCAACGTCCTGACTTTC	CAISEGTSGGPSGANVLTF
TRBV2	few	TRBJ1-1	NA	TGTGCCAGCAGGGGACTTAGGGGCTCTGAAGCTTTCTTT	CASRGLRGSEAFF
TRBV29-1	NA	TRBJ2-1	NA	TGCAGCGCCGAGATCTTGGGTCAGGGGCCCTACAATGAGCAGTTCTTC	CSAEILGQGPYNEQFF
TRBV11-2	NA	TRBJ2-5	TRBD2	TGTGCCAGCAGCTTAGAACTAGCGGGGGCCCCTACCCAAGAGACCCAGTACTTC	CASSLELAGAPTQETQYF
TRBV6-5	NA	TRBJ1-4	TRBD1	TGTGCCAGCAGGGGGACAGTACTCCATGAAAAACTGTTTTTT	CASRGTVLHEKLFF
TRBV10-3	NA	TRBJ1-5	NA	TGTGCCATCAGTGAGTCCACAGCCTATAGCAATCAGCCCCAGCATTTT	CAISESTAYSNQPQHF
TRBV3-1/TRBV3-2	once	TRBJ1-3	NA	TGTGCCAGCAGCCCATGGGGGCGGACCTCTGGAAACACCATATATTTT	CASSPWGRTSGNTIYF
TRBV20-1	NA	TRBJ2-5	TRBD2	TGCAGTGCTAGTGAGGGGACTAGCGGGAGGGAGACCCAGTACTTC	CSASEGTSGRETQYF
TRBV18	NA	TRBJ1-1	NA	TGTGCCAGCTCACCACGGGGAGTGGGAGGCACTGAAGCTTTCTTT	CASSPRGVGGTEAFF
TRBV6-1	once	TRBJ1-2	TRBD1	TGTGCCAGCAGTGAAGGGGCAGGGGGCGCCTATGGCTACACCTTC	CASSEGAGGAYGYTF
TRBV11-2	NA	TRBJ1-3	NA	TGTGCCAGCAGACCTACAGGGACCCCTGGAAACACCATATATTTT	CASRPTGTPGNTIYF
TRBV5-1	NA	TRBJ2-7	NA	TGCGCCAGCAGCACTACTTCTACCTACGAGCAGTACTTC	CASSTTSTYEQYF
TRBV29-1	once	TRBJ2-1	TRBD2	TGCAGCGTGGACAAGGGACTAGCGGGAGTCTACAATGAGCAGTTCTTC	CSVDKGLAGVYNEQFF
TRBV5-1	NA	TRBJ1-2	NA	TGCGCCAGCAGCTCTCTCTCAGGGTATGGCTACACCTTC	CASSSLSGYGYTF
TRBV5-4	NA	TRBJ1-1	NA	TGTGCCAGCAGCTTGCCTGTTCAGGGAAGCACTGAAGCTTTCTTT	CASSLPVQGSTEAFF